Below are 6 T cell receptor beta chains sequenced from a single sample in a study of T cells in Graves' hyperthyroidism and ophthalmopathy. The investigators amplified TCR beta CDR3 regions from RNA transcripts. During a first-round RT-PCR of the TCR CDR3, the HTBI primer set was used. TCRdb redid the calling of the multiplex PCR reads with MiXCR, one entry per CDR3 protein. The sample lists about 840,000 distinct CDR3 sequences; 38% were seen once. The sequencing input was blood. The source of these receptors is a young man with Graves' hyperthyroidism.

The rearrangement joins TRBV10-3 to TRBJ1-2; a possible D gene is TRBD1 (5 bases). The germline CDR1 and CDR2 sequences are ENHRY and SYGVKD. The CDR3 contains 14 residues. Deletions cut 2 bases from V and 3 bases from J, with 10 bases between. This CDR3 is CAISENLGDYGYTF. CDR3 nucleotide sequence: TGTGCCATCAGTGAGAACTTGGGGGACTATGGCTACACCTTC.

The table lists this clonotype with many counts. The chain employs TRBV7-2 and TRBJ1-2, with a weak D call TRBD1 (5 bases). Trimming took off 4 bases at V and 6 bases at J, with 18 bases between the two ends. This CDR3 contains 15 residues. Germline loops: CDR1 SGHTA, CDR2 FQGNSA. This CDR3 is CASSSPGLYGDGYTF. For the CDR3, the DNA is TGTGCCAGCAGCTCTCCGGGACTCTACGGAGATGGCTACACCTTC.

This clonotype was observed a few times. The chain employs TRBV4-3 and TRBJ1-4; no reliable D call. The CDR3 covers 16 residues. V dropped 1 base and J dropped 0 bases, with 9 bases sitting between them. Germline CDR1 LGHNA, CDR2 YSLEER. For the CDR3, the DNA is TGCGCCAGCAGCCAAGGTGTGGATTCAACTAATGAAAAACTGTTTTTT. Translation: CASSQGVDSTNEKLFF.

This clonotype was counted once. The rearrangement uses TRBV2 and TRBJ1-5, with D perhaps TRBD1 (6 bases). The length of the CDR3 is 11 residues. Trimming stripped 9 bases from V and 13 bases from J, with 16 bases between. The V gene's germline CDR1 is SNHLY and CDR2 FYNNEI. This CDR3 reads CASHRETGQHF. DNA of the CDR3: TGTGCCAGTCACAGGGAAACCGGTCAGCATTTT.

Worth noting for this clonotype: A much larger clonotype is one base distant, so this may be a read error. The rearrangement joins TRBV20-1 to TRBJ1-5; D is perhaps TRBD1 (5 bases). Germline CDR1 and CDR2: DFQATT and SNEGSKA (reference sequence). There are 13 residues in the CDR3. This chain's CDR3 is CSSRAQGSQPQHF. CDR3 sequence (DNA): TGCAGTTCTAGAGCCCAGGGTAGTCAGCCCCAGCATTTT.

This clonotype was seen a handful of times. The chain uses TRBV10-3 and TRBJ2-7; unclear D gene. This CDR3 comprises 12 residues. Trimming cost V 7 bases and J 3 bases, with 10 bases left between them. Germline assignment: CDR1 ENHRY and CDR2 SYGVKD. The CDR3 DNA reads as TGTGCCATCAAGGACGTCAACTACGAGCAGTACTTC. This codes for CAIKDVNYEQYF.